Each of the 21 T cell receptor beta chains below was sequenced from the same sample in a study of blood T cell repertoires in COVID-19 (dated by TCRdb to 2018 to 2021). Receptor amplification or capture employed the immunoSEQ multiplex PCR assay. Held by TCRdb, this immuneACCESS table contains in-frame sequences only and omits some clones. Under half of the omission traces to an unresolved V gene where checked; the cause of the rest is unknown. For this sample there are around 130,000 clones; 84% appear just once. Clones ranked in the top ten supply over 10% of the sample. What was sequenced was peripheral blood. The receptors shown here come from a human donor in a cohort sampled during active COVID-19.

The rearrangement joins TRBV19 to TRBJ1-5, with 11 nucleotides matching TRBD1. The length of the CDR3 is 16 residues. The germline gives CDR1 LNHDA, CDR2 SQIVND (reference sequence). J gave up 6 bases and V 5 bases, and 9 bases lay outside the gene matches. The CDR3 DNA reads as TGTGCCAGTAGTGTGCAGGGACAGGGGGGGGGTCAGCCCCAGCATTTT. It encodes CASSVQGQGGGQPQHF.

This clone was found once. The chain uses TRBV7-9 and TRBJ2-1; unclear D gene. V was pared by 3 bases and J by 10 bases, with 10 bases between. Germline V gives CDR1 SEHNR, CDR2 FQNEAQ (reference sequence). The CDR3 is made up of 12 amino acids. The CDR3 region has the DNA TGTGCCAGCAGCTTGGTGACACCCGAGCAGTTCTTC. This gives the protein CASSLVTPEQFF. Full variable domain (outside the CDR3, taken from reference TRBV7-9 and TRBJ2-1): DTGVSQNPRHKITKRGQNVTFRCDPISEHNRLYWYRQTLGQGPEFLTYFQNEAQLEKSRLLSDRFSAERPKGSFSTLEIQRTEQGDSAMYLCASSLVTPEQFFGPGTRLTVL.

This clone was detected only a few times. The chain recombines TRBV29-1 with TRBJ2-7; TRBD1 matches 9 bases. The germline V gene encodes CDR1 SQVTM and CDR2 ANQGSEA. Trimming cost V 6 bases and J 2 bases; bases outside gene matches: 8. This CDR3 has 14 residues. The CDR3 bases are TGCAGCGTACTTGGGGGGGACAGGGCCTACGAGCAGTACTTC. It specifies CSVLGGDRAYEQYF.

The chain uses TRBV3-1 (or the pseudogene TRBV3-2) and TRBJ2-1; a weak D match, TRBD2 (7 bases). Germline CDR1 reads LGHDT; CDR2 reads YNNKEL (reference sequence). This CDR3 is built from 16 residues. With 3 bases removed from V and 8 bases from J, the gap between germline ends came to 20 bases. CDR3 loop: CASSQTGGRHSYEQFF. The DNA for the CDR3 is TGTGCCAGCAGCCAGACGGGGGGCCGTCATTCCTATGAGCAGTTCTTC.

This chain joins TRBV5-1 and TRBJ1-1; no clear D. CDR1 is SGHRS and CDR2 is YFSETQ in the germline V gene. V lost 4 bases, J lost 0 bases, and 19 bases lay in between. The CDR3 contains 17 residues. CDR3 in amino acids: CASSPGLLSLMNTEAFF. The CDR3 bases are TGCGCCAGCAGCCCCGGACTGCTTAGTTTAATGAACACTGAAGCTTTCTTT.

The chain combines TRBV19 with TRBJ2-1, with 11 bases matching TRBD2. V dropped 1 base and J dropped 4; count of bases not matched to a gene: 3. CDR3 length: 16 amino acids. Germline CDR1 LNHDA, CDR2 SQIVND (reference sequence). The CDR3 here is CASSIASSGGYNEQFF. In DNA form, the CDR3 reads TGTGCCAGTAGTATAGCTTCTAGCGGGGGGTACAATGAGCAGTTCTTC.

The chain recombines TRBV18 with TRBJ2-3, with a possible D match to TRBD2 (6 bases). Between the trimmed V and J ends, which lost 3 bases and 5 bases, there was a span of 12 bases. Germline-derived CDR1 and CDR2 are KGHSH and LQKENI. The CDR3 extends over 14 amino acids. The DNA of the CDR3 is TGTGCCAGCTCACCCGCTCAGGGAGGAGATACGCAGTATTTT. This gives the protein CASSPAQGGDTQYF. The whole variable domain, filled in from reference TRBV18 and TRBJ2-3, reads NAGVMQNPRHLVRRRGQEARLRCSPMKGHSHVYWYRQLPEEGLKFMVYLQKENIIDESGMPKERFSAEFPKEGPSILRIQQVVRGDSAAYFCASSPAQGGDTQYFGPGTRLTVL.

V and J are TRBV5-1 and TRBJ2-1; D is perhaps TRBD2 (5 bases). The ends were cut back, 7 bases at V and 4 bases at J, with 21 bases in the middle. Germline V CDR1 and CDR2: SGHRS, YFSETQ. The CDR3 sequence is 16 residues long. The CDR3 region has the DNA TGCGCCAGCTTGGCGGATTTAAATACGGGGTACAATGAGCAGTTCTTC. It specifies CASLADLNTGYNEQFF.

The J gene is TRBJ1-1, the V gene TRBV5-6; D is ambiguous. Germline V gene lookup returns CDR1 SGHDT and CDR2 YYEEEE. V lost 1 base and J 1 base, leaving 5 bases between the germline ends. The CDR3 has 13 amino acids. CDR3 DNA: TGTGCCAGCAGCTTGCCCCGGAACACTGAAGCTTTCTTT. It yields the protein CASSLPRNTEAFF.

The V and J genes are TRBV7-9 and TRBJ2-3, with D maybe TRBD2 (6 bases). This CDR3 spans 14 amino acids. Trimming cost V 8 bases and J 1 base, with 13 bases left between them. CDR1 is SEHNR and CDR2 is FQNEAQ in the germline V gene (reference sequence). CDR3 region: CASGGSAGTDTQYF. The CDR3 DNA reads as TGTGCCAGCGGAGGGAGCGCCGGCACAGATACGCAGTATTTT.

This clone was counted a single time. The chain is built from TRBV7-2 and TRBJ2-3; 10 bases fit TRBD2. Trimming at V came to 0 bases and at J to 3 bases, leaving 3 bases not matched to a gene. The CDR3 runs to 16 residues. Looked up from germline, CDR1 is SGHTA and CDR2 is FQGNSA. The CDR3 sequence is CASSLAASGGTDTQYF. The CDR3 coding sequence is TGTGCCAGCAGCTTAGCGGCTAGCGGGGGTACAGATACGCAGTATTTT.

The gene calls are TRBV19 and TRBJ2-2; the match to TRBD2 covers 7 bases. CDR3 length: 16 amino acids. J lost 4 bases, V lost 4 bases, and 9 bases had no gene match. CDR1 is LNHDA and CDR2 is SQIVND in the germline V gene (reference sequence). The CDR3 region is CASSTRGGWSTGELFF. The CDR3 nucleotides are TGTGCCAGTAGTACTCGGGGAGGGTGGTCCACCGGGGAGCTGTTTTTT.

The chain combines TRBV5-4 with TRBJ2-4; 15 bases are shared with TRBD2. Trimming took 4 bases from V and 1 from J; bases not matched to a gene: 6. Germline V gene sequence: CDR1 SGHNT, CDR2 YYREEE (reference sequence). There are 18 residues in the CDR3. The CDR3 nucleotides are TGTGCCAGCAGCCCGGGACTAGCGGGGGGCGGGGCCAAAAACATTCAGTACTTC. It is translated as CASSPGLAGGGAKNIQYF.

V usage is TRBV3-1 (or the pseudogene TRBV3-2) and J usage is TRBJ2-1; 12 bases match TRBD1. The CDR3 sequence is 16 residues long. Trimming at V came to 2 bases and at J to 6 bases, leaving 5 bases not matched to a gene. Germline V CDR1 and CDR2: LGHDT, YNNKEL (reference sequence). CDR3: CASSQPGQGAGNEQFF. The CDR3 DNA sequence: TGTGCCAGCAGCCAACCGGGACAGGGGGCCGGCAATGAGCAGTTCTTC.

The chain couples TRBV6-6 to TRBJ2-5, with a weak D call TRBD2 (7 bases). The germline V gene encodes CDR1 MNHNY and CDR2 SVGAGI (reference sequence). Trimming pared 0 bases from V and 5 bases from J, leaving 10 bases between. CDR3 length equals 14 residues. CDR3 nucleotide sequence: TGTGCCAGCAGTTACTCGGAGGGGGGGGAGACCCAGTACTTC. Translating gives CASSYSEGGETQYF.

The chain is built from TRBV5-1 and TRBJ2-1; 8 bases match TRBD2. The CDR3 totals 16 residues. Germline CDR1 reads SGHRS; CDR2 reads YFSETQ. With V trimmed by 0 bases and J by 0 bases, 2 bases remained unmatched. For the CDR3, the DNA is TGCGCCAGCAGCTTGGTCGGGACTAGCTCCTACAATGAGCAGTTCTTC. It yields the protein CASSLVGTSSYNEQFF.

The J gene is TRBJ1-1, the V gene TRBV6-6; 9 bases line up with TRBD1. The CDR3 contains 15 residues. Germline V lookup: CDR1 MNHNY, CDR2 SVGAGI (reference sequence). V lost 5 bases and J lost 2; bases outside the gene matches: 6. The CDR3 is CASSDRQGGNTEAFF. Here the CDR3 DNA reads TGTGCCAGCAGTGACCGACAGGGGGGAAACACTGAAGCTTTCTTT.

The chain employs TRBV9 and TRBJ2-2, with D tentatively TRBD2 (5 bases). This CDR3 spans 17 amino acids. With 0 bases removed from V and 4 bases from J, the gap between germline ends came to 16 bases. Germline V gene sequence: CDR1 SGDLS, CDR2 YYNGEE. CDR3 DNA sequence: TGTGCCAGCAGCGTAGCCCCAACCTCCCGGGGCACCGGGGAGCTGTTTTTT. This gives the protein CASSVAPTSRGTGELFF.

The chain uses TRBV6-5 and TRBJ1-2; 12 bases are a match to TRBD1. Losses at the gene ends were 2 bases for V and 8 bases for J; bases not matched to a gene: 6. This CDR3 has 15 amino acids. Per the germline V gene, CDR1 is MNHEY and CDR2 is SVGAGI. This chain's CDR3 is CASSYGGQGAGGYTF. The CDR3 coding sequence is TGTGCCAGCAGTTACGGGGGACAGGGGGCAGGAGGCTACACCTTC.

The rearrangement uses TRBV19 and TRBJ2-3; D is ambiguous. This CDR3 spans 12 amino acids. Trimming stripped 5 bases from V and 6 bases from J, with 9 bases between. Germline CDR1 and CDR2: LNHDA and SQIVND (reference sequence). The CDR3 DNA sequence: TGTGCCAGTAGTGCGAGAGGTGATACGCAGTATTTT. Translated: CASSARGDTQYF.

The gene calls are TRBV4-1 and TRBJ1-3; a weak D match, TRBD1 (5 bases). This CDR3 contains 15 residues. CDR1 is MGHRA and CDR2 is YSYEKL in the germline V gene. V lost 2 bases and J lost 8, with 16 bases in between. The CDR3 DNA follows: TGCGCCAGCAGCCAACCTACAGGTTTCCTGTACACCATATATTTT. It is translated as CASSQPTGFLYTIYF.